The 7 T cell receptor beta chains below all came from one sample that was sequenced in a study of blood T cell repertoires in COVID-19. This table comes from immunoSEQ multiplex PCR, and its TCRdb copy is limited to in-frame clones, with some not included. The sample comprises 200,000 to 300,000 clones, around 84% of which are singletons, and roughly 5% rests with the top ten. Sequencing used peripheral blood. These receptors were obtained from a woman aged 60-70 years with COVID-19, enrolled during active disease.

This chain joins TRBV19 and TRBJ1-3, with TRBD1 matching 10 bases. Germline V gene sequence: CDR1 LNHDA, CDR2 SQIVND (reference sequence). This CDR3 comprises 17 residues. V shed 8 bases, J shed 4 bases, and the junction held 14 bases outside the gene matches. CDR3 region: CASGDRGLIRLGNTIYF. CDR3 nucleotides: TGTGCCAGTGGGGACAGGGGATTAATCCGCCTCGGAAACACCATATATTTT.

This clone occurred a few times. The chain is built from TRBV6-5 and TRBJ1-5; a possible D gene is TRBD1 (5 bases). Trimming pared 6 bases from V and 4 bases from J, leaving 10 bases between. The germline gives CDR1 MNHEY, CDR2 SVGAGI. This CDR3 is 13 amino acids long. The CDR3 reads CASRVSGNQPQHF. The CDR3 DNA follows: TGTGCCAGCAGGGTTTCAGGGAATCAGCCCCAGCATTTT.

This chain links TRBV19 with TRBJ1-5; a possible D gene is TRBD1 (6 bases). The CDR3 spans 14 residues. The germline gives CDR1 LNHDA, CDR2 SQIVND (reference sequence). V was trimmed by 3 bases and J by 4 bases, leaving 10 bases between them. CDR3 DNA sequence: TGTGCCAGTAGTATGTACAGGGAAAATCAGCCCCAGCATTTT. This translates into CASSMYRENQPQHF.

The rearrangement joins TRBV2 to TRBJ1-2; the match to TRBD1 covers 7 bases. J lost 5 bases, V lost 4 bases, and 4 bases had no gene match. Germline CDR1 is SNHLY and CDR2 is FYNNEI. The CDR3 has 13 residues. In nucleotides, the CDR3 is TGTGCCAGCAGTGCTAGGGGGCCGTATGGCTACACCTTC. Protein sequence: CASSARGPYGYTF.

This clone was seen a handful of times. V is TRBV5-1 and J is TRBJ2-7; TRBD2 matches 8 bases. Germline V gene lookup returns CDR1 SGHRS and CDR2 YFSETQ. V was clipped by 4 bases and J by 2 bases; unmatched bases: 2. The CDR3 length is 13 residues. This CDR3 reads CASSSGSPYEQYF. CDR3 coding DNA: TGCGCCAGCAGCAGCGGGAGTCCCTACGAGCAGTACTTC.

The chain joins TRBV27 to TRBJ2-1; perhaps TRBD2 as D (5 bases). The germline V gene encodes CDR1 MNHEY and CDR2 SMNVEV (reference sequence). This CDR3 spans 14 amino acids. Trimming took off 6 bases at V and 8 bases at J, with 17 bases between the two ends. The CDR3 DNA sequence: TGTGCCAGCAGAGGTTGGAACCTGCGGGATGAGCAGTTCTTC. This sequence encodes CASRGWNLRDEQFF.

This rearrangement joins TRBV5-6 to TRBJ1-2, with TRBD1 matching 8 bases. The ends lost 4 bases at V and 8 bases at J; junction bases unmatched: 7. The germline V gene has CDR1 SGHDT and CDR2 YYEEEE. The CDR3 covers 13 residues. The CDR3: CASSPDRGSGYTF. The CDR3 region has the DNA TGTGCCAGCAGCCCCGACAGGGGATCAGGCTACACCTTC.